Each of the 25 T cell receptor beta chains below was sequenced from the same sample in a study of T cells in Graves' hyperthyroidism and ophthalmopathy. RNA transcripts served as the template for amplifying TCR beta CDR3 regions. The HTBI primer set served for first-round RT-PCR of the TCR CDR3. One entry per CDR3 protein, called by TCRdb with MiXCR from the multiplex PCR reads. Among fewer than 350,000 distinct CDR3 sequences, over 15% were seen once, and the ten largest hold 49%. Material: blood. These TCRs come from a woman between 50 and 59 years old with Graves' hyperthyroidism.

This clonotype was recorded at least ten times. The V call is TRBV7-8, the J call TRBJ2-7, with D possibly TRBD2 on 6 matching bases. The V and J ends lost 3 bases and 5 bases respectively, with 14 bases between them. The CDR3 runs to 14 residues. Germline V gene lookup returns CDR1 SGHVS and CDR2 FQNEAQ. The CDR3 here is CASSLRRGINEQYF. The CDR3 DNA reads as TGTGCCAGCAGCTTGCGGCGCGGGATTAACGAGCAGTACTTC.

The chain employs TRBV27 and TRBJ2-2; TRBD2 might be the D (5 bases). Trimming pared 4 bases from V and 4 bases from J, leaving 28 bases between. The CDR3 extends over 20 amino acids. Looked up from germline, CDR1 is MNHEY and CDR2 is SMNVEV (reference sequence). This CDR3 is CASSCNRPRGTVNCTGELFF. CDR3 in DNA: TGTGCCAGCAGTTGTAACCGCCCTCGGGGTACCGTAAATTGCACCGGGGAGCTGTTTTTT.

In its sample, this clonotype was seen many times. The chain joins TRBV30 to TRBJ1-4; the match to TRBD1 covers 8 bases. V lost 7 bases to trimming and J lost 5 bases; unmatched junction nucleotides: 3. CDR3 length: 12 amino acids. The germline gives CDR1 GTSNPN, CDR2 SVGIG (reference sequence). The CDR3: CASWTGNEKLFF. The CDR3 DNA sequence: TGTGCCTCTTGGACAGGGAATGAAAAACTGTTTTTT.

This clonotype has at least ten counts. The chain has TRBV15 and TRBJ1-4, with a tentative D call TRBD1 (5 bases). CDR3 length equals 16 residues. Germline V lookup: CDR1 LNHNV, CDR2 YYDKDF (reference sequence). Deletions cut 0 bases from V and 3 bases from J, with 11 bases between. The chain's CDR3 is CATSRDWGSANEKLFF. The CDR3 nucleotides read TGTGCCACCAGCAGAGATTGGGGGTCGGCTAATGAAAAACTGTTTTTT.

This clonotype was counted at least ten times. The V and J genes are TRBV28 and TRBJ2-1, with 10 bases aligning to TRBD1. Germline lookup yields CDR1 MDHEN and CDR2 SYDVKM. CDR3 length equals 15 residues. V gave up 4 bases and J gave up 7 bases; unmatched junction bases: 7. The CDR3 sequence is CASSYRDRGGNEQFF. The CDR3 bases are TGTGCCAGCAGTTACCGGGACAGGGGTGGTAATGAGCAGTTCTTC.

This clonotype was picked up many times. V usage is TRBV18 and J usage is TRBJ2-5; D unresolved. V lost 3 bases and J lost 2, with 13 bases in between. CDR1 is KGHSH, CDR2 LQKENI, per germline. The CDR3 contains 15 residues. CDR3 nucleotides: TGTGCCAGCTCACCCGATGCGGCGACTCAAGAGACCCAGTACTTC. Residues: CASSPDAATQETQYF.

The chain recombines TRBV15 with TRBJ2-7; 7 nucleotides align to TRBD2. The V segment lost 5 bases and the J segment 7 bases; nucleotides outside the gene matches: 2. The CDR3 has 11 residues. Germline-derived CDR1 and CDR2 are LNHNV and YYDKDF (reference sequence). The CDR3 protein is CATSGLGEQYF. In nucleotides, the CDR3 is TGTGCCACCAGCGGACTAGGAGAGCAGTACTTC. The full variable domain, its missing parts supplied by reference TRBV15 and TRBJ2-7, is DAMVIQNPRYQVTQFGKPVTLSCSQTLNHNVMYWYQQKSSQAPKLLFHYYDKDFNNEADTPDNFQSRRPNTSFCFLDIRSPGLGDTAMYLCATSGLGEQYFGPGTRLTVT.

As to this clonotype: This likely reflects a read error, since a far larger clone is one base away. The chain couples TRBV5-4 to TRBJ2-5; D possibly matches TRBD1 or TRBD2 (5 bases each). V was cut by 2 bases and J by 4 bases, with 9 bases left in between. This CDR3 has 13 residues. In germline, CDR1 is SGHNT, CDR2 YYREEE (reference sequence). The CDR3 sequence: CASSFTGGETQYF. The CDR3 region has the DNA TGTGCCAGCAGCTTTACTGGGGGAGAGACCCAGTACTTC.

The rearrangement links TRBV5-8 to TRBJ2-5, with D hard to call. The germline V gene has CDR1 SGHTS and CDR2 YDEGEE. V lost 4 bases, J lost 7 bases, and 8 bases lay in between. The CDR3 is 11 residues long. CDR3 DNA: TGTGCCAGCAGCCCCCCCGCGACCCAGTACTTC. Translating it yields CASSPPATQYF.

This chain links TRBV19 with TRBJ1-6, with a weak D call TRBD1 (6 bases). The V end was cut by 4 bases, the J end by 9 bases, with 25 bases between. CDR3 length equals 18 residues. Per the germline V gene, CDR1 is LNHDA and CDR2 is SQIVND (reference sequence). CDR3 coding DNA: TGTGCCAGTAGTACGAACTCGGGACACCCAAAGGCGTTTTCACCCCTCCACTTT. It codes for CASSTNSGHPKAFSPLHF. Together with reference TRBV19 and TRBJ1-6, the CDR3 gives the full variable domain: DGGITQSPKYLFRKEGQNVTLSCEQNLNHDAMYWYRQDPGQGLRLIYYSQIVNDFQKGDIAEGYSVSREKKESFPLTVTSAQKNPTAFYLCASSTNSGHPKAFSPLHFGNGTRLTVT.

The CDR3 protein is CASSYSRTASYNEQFF. CDR3 DNA: TGTGCCAGCAGTTACTCAAGGACGGCCAGCTACAATGAGCAGTTCTTC. The chain carries TRBV6-6 and TRBJ2-1; D is ambiguous. Per germline, CDR1 MNHNY and CDR2 SVGAGI (reference sequence). This CDR3 has 16 residues. V was trimmed by 0 bases and J by 3 bases, leaving 12 bases between them.

Details on this clonotype: A much larger clone is a single base away; this may be a read error. The V call is TRBV6-1, the J call TRBJ1-1; no firm D call. From germline, CDR1 is MNHNS and CDR2 SASEGT. The CDR3 runs to 14 residues. The V end lost 2 bases, the J end lost 6 bases, and 13 bases lay between the germline ends. CDR3 amino acids: CASSETNSNAEAFF. In nucleotides, the CDR3 is TGTGCCAGCAGTGAAACAAATTCCAACGCTGAAGCTTTCTTT.

This clonotype was found many times. The CDR3: CSVGGVDGYTF. In nucleotides, the CDR3 is TGCAGCGTTGGAGGGGTGGATGGCTACACCTTC. The chain couples TRBV29-1 to TRBJ1-2; the D gene is possibly TRBD1 (5 bases). Germline loops: CDR1 SQVTM, CDR2 ANQGSEA. Trimming removed 4 bases at V and 6 bases at J, with 9 bases between. The CDR3 runs 11 residues.

In its sample, this clonotype was seen many times. The genes are TRBV20-1 and TRBJ1-1, with D possibly matching TRBD1 (6 bases). Germline V gene sequence: CDR1 DFQATT, CDR2 SNEGSKA (reference sequence). Trimming left V 5 bases short and J 5 bases short, with 15 bases between. This CDR3 is 13 amino acids long. CDR3 region: CSARQELGTEAFF. The CDR3 nucleotides read TGCAGTGCTCGACAGGAGTTGGGTACTGAAGCTTTCTTT.

The chain joins TRBV12-3 or TRBV12-4 to TRBJ1-3; 7 nucleotides align to TRBD1. With 5 bases clipped from V and 4 bases from J, the junction kept 5 bases outside the gene matches. This CDR3 spans 14 amino acids. CDR3 sequence reads: CASSKEGAGNTIYF. In DNA, the CDR3 is TGTGCCAGCAGTAAGGAGGGGGCGGGAAACACCATATATTTT.

This clonotype showed up many times. The chain uses TRBV20-1 and TRBJ1-1; no definite D call. Per germline, CDR1 DFQATT and CDR2 SNEGSKA (reference sequence). The V gene lost 6 bases and the J gene lost 2 bases, with 7 bases spanning the gap. This CDR3 has 11 residues. This CDR3 reads CSAEGNTEAFF. The CDR3 nucleotides are TGCAGTGCGGAAGGTAACACTGAAGCTTTCTTT.

This clonotype has ten or more counts. The chain is built from TRBV27 and TRBJ1-4, with TRBD1 identical over 8 bases. This CDR3 has 14 amino acids. Germline lookup yields CDR1 MNHEY and CDR2 SMNVEV (reference sequence). The ends lost 6 bases at V and 7 bases at J; junction bases unmatched: 7. In DNA, the CDR3 is TGTGCCAGCAGCAACGACAGGGGAGGTGAAAAACTGTTTTTT. Amino acids: CASSNDRGGEKLFF.

Many counts were recorded for this clonotype. The V gene is TRBV3-1, the J gene TRBJ1-1; tentatively, D is TRBD1 (6 bases). Germline-derived CDR1 and CDR2 are LGHDT and YNNKEL (reference sequence). The V and J ends lost 0 bases and 4 bases respectively, with 9 bases between them. CDR3 length: 14 amino acids. The DNA of the CDR3 is TGTGCCAGCAGCCAAGAGAGCAGGGGCACTGAAGCTTTCTTT. Translating gives CASSQESRGTEAFF. Using reference TRBV3-1 and TRBJ1-1 for the parts outside the CDR3, the full variable domain is DTAVSQTPKYLVTQMGNDKSIKCEQNLGHDTMYWYKQDSKKFLKIMFSYNNKELIINETVPNRFSPKSPDKAHLNLHINSLELGDSAVYFCASSQESRGTEAFFGQGTRLTVV.

This clonotype was observed at least ten times. This chain connects TRBV4-1 to TRBJ2-2, with TRBD1 identical over 8 bases. Trimming at V came to 5 bases and at J to 4 bases, leaving 3 bases not matched to a gene. CDR3 length equals 14 residues. The germline gives CDR1 MGHRA, CDR2 YSYEKL. The CDR3 DNA reads as TGCGCCAGCAGCGTCGGACAGGGCACCGGGGAGCTGTTTTTT. Its translation: CASSVGQGTGELFF.

V usage is TRBV5-1 and J usage is TRBJ1-5; 7 positions match TRBD1. The length of the CDR3 is 14 residues. V was clipped by 0 bases and J by 11 bases; unmatched bases: 8. CDR1 is SGHRS, CDR2 YFSETQ, per germline. The CDR3 DNA follows: TGCGCCAGCAGCTTGGTAGGGGGCCAGGGAGCCCAGCATTTT. Its translation is CASSLVGGQGAQHF.

The chain employs TRBV7-9 and TRBJ2-6; 8 nucleotides match TRBD1. The CDR3 extends over 18 amino acids. V trimming: 4 bases; J trimming: 1 base; junction bases outside the gene matches: 9. The germline gives CDR1 SEHNR, CDR2 FQNEAQ (reference sequence). CDR3 DNA: TGTGCCAGCAGCTCTACCGGGACAGGATTATCTGGGGCCAACGTCCTGACTTTC. This codes for CASSSTGTGLSGANVLTF.

Ten or more counts support this clonotype. The V gene is TRBV27, the J gene TRBJ1-6; D may be TRBD1 (5 bases). V was shortened by 10 bases and J by 0 bases, with 13 bases between the two germline ends. Germline V gives CDR1 MNHEY, CDR2 SMNVEV (reference sequence). This CDR3 spans 15 amino acids. CDR3 nucleotides: TGTGCCATCCCGGGGGTGAGCTCCTATAATTCACCCCTCCACTTT. Translation: CAIPGVSSYNSPLHF.

This clonotype was counted at least ten times. The rearrangement links TRBV6-1 to TRBJ1-5, with 7 bases lining up with TRBD1. Germline V gene sequence: CDR1 MNHNS, CDR2 SASEGT. The CDR3 sequence is 15 residues long. J was trimmed by 2 bases and V by 4 bases; bases with no gene match: 5. This CDR3 is CASSAQGGGNQPQHF. In DNA form, the CDR3 reads TGTGCCAGCAGTGCTCAGGGGGGAGGCAATCAGCCCCAGCATTTT.

This clonotype was seen only a few times. The chain recombines TRBV4-2 with TRBJ1-3, with TRBD1 matching 9 bases. Germline V gene sequence: CDR1 LGHNA, CDR2 YNFKEQ. This CDR3 is 18 amino acids long. V shed 3 bases, J shed 0 bases, and the junction held 9 bases outside the gene matches. The CDR3 is CASSHLGDRASSGNTIYF. CDR3 in DNA: TGTGCCAGCAGCCATTTGGGGGACAGGGCTAGCTCTGGAAACACCATATATTTT.

This clonotype was found a few times. The chain links TRBV10-2 to TRBJ1-2; 7 nucleotides align to TRBD1. With V trimmed by 0 bases and J by 3 bases, 4 bases remained unmatched. The germline V gene encodes CDR1 WSHSY and CDR2 SAAADI. CDR3 size: 15 residues. For the CDR3, the DNA is TGCGCCAGCAGTGAGTCAGGGGGCTCCCACTATGGCTACACCTTC. This sequence encodes CASSESGGSHYGYTF.